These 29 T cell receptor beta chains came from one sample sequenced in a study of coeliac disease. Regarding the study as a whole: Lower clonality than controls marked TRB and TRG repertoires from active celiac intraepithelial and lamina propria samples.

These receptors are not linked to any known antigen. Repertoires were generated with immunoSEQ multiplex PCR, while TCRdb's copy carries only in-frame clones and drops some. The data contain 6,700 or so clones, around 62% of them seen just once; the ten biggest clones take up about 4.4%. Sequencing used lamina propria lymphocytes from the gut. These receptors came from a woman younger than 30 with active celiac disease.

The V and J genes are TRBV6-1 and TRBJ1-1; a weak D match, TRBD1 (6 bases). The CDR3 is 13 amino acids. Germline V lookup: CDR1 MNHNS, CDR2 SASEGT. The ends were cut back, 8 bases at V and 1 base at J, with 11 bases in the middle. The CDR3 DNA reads TGTGCCAGCCAAGGGGGGGGGAACACTGAAGCTTTCTTT. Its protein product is CASQGGGNTEAFF.

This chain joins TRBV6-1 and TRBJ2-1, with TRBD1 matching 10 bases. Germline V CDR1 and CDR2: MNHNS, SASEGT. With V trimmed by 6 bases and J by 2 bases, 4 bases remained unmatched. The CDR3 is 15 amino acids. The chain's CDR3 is CASRPGTGAYNEQFF. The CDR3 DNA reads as TGTGCCAGCAGGCCCGGGACAGGGGCCTACAATGAGCAGTTCTTC.

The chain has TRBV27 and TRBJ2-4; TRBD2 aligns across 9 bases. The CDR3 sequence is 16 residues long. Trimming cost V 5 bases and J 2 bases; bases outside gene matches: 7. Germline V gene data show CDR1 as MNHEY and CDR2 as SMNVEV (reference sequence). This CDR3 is CASSAVAGVSKNIQYF. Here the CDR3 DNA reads TGTGCCAGCAGTGCGGTAGCGGGAGTCTCCAAAAACATTCAGTACTTC.

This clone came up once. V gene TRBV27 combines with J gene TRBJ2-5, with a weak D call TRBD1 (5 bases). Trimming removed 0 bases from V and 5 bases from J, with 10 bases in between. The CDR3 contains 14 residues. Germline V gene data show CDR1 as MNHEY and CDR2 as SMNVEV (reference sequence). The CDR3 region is CASSLSAGLETQYF. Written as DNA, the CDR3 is TGTGCCAGCAGTTTATCGGCAGGGCTGGAGACCCAGTACTTC.

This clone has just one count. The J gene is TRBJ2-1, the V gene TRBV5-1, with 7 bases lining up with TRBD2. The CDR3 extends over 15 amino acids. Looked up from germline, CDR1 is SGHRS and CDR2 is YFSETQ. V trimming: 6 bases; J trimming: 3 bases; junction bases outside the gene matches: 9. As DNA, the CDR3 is TGCGCCAGCATGTTTCGGGGGGTCGACTACAATGAGCAGTTCTTC. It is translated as CASMFRGVDYNEQFF.

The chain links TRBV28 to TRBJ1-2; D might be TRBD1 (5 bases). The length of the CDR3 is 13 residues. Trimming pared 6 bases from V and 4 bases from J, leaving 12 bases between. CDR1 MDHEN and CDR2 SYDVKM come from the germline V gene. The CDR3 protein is CASRPGSSYGYTF. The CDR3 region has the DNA TGTGCCAGCAGGCCAGGGTCTTCCTATGGCTACACCTTC.

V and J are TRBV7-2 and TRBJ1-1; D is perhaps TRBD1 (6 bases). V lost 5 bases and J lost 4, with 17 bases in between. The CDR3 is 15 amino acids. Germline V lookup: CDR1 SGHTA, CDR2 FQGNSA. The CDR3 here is CASSPNGGGGTEAFF. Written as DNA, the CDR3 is TGTGCCAGCAGCCCGAATGGCGGGGGCGGCACTGAAGCTTTCTTT.

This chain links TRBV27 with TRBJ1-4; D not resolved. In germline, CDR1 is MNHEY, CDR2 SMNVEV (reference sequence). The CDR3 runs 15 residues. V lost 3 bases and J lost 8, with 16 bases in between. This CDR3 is CASSLGGVPSEKLFF. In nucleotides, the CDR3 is TGTGCCAGCAGTTTGGGAGGAGTACCCTCAGAAAAACTGTTTTTT. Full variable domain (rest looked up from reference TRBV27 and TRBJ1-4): EAQVTQNPRYLITVTGKKLTVTCSQNMNHEYMSWYRQDPGLGLRQIYYSMNVEVTDKGDVPEGYKVSRKEKRNFPLILESPSPNQTSLYFCASSLGGVPSEKLFFGSGTQLSVL.

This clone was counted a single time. CDR3 coding DNA: TGCGCCAGCAGTGAGTCGGGCAGGGCAGGAACTGAAGCTTTCTTT. This gives the protein CASSESGRAGTEAFF. The chain carries TRBV10-1 and TRBJ1-1; the D gene is possibly TRBD1 (5 bases). The CDR3 sequence is 15 residues long. V shed 0 bases and J shed 5 bases, with 13 bases lying between them. Germline lookup yields CDR1 WNHNN and CDR2 SYGVQD (reference sequence).

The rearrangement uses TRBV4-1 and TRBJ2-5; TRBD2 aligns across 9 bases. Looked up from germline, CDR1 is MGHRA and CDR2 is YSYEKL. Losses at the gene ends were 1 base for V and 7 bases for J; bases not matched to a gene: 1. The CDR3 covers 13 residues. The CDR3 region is CASSQVSGGTQYF. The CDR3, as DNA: TGCGCCAGCAGCCAAGTTAGCGGGGGGACCCAGTACTTC.

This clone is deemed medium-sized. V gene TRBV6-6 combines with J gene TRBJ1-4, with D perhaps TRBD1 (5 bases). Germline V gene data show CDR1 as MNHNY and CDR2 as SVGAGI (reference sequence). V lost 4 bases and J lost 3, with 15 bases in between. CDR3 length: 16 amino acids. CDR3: CASSFDPTESNEKLFF. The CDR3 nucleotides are TGTGCCAGCAGTTTCGACCCGACAGAATCTAATGAAAAACTGTTTTTT.

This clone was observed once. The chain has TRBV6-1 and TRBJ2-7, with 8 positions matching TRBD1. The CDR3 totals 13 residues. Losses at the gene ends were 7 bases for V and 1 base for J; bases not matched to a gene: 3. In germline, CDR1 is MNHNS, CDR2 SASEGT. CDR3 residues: CASTQGESYEQYF. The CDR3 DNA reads TGTGCCAGCACACAGGGGGAGTCCTACGAGCAGTACTTC.

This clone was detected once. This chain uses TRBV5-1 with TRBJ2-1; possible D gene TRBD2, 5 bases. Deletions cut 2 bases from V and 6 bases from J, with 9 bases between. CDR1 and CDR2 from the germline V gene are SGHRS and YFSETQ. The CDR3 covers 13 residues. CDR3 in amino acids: CASSFVGANEQFF. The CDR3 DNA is TGCGCCAGCAGCTTCGTGGGAGCCAATGAGCAGTTCTTC.

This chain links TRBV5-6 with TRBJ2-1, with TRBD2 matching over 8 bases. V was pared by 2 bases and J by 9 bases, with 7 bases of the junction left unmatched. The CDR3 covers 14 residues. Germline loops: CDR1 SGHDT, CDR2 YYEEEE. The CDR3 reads CASSFRGSGSEQFF. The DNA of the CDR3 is TGTGCCAGCAGCTTCCGCGGGAGCGGGAGTGAGCAGTTCTTC.

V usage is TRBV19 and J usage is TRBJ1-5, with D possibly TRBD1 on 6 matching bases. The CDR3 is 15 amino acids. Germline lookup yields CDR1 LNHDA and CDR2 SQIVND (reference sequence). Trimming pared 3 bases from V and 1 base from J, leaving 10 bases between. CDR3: CASSIAGASNQPQHF. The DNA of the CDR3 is TGTGCCAGTAGTATTGCAGGGGCAAGCAATCAGCCCCAGCATTTT.

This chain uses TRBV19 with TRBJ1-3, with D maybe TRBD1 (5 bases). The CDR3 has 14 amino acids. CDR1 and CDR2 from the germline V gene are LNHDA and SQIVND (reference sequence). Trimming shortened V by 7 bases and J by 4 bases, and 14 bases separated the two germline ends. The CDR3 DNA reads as TGTGCCAGTACATCCAGGGTCTCGGGAAACACCATATATTTT. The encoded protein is CASTSRVSGNTIYF.

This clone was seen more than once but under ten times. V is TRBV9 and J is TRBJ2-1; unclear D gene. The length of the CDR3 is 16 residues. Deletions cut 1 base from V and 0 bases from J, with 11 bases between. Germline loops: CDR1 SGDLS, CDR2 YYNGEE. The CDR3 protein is CASSVNPMSSYNEQFF. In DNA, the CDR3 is TGTGCCAGCAGCGTAAACCCTATGAGCTCCTACAATGAGCAGTTCTTC.

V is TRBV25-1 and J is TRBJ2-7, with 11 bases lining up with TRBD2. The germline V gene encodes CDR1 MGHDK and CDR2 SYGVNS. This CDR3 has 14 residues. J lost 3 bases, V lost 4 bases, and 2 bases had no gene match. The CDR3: CASSVSGRDYEQYF. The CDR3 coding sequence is TGTGCCAGCAGTGTTAGCGGGAGGGACTACGAGCAGTACTTC.

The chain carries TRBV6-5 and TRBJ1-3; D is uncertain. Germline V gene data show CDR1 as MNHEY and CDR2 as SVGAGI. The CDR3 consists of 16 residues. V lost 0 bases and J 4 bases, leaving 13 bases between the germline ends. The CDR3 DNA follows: TGTGCCAGCAGTTACTCGAGGAGTTCGTACGGAAACACCATATATTTT. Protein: CASSYSRSSYGNTIYF.

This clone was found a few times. The CDR3 region has the DNA TGTGCCAGCAGCTTGGAGACAGGGGGTGGCGATGGCTACACCTTC. Its translation is CASSLETGGGDGYTF. V gene TRBV5-6 combines with J gene TRBJ1-2; TRBD1 aligns across 9 bases. Germline lookup yields CDR1 SGHDT and CDR2 YYEEEE. The CDR3 contains 15 residues. V shed 0 bases, J shed 6 bases, and the junction held 6 bases outside the gene matches. Full variable domain (missing parts from reference TRBV5-6 and TRBJ1-2): DAGVTQSPTHLIKTRGQQVTLRCSPKSGHDTVSWYQQALGQGPQFIFQYYEEEERQRGNFPDRFSGHQFPNYSSELNVNALLLGDSALYLCASSLETGGGDGYTFGSGTRLTVV.

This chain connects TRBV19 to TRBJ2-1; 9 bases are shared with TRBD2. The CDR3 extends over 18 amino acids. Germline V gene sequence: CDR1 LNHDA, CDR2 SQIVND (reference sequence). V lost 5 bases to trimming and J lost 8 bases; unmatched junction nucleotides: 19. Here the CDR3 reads CASSLIARGVAGADEQFF. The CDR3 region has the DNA TGTGCCAGTAGTCTGATCGCTAGGGGGGTAGCGGGAGCTGATGAGCAGTTCTTC.

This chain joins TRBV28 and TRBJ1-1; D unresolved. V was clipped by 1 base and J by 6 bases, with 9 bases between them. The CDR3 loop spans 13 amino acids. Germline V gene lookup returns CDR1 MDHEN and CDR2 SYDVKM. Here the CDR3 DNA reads TGTGCCAGCAGTTTATTGACTGGCGCTGAAGCTTTCTTT. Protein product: CASSLLTGAEAFF.

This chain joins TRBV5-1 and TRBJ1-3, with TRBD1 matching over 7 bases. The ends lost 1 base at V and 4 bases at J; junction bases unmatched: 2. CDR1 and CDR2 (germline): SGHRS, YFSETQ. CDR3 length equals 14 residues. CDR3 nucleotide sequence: TGCGCCAGCAGCTTGCAGACAGGGGGAAACACCATATATTTT. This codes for CASSLQTGGNTIYF.

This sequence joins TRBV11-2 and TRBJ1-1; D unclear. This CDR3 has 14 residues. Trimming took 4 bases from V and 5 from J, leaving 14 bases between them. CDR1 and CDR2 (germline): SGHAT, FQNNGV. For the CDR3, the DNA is TGTGCCAGCAGCTCCTCTCCCGGTTGGACTGAAGCTTTCTTT. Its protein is CASSSSPGWTEAFF.

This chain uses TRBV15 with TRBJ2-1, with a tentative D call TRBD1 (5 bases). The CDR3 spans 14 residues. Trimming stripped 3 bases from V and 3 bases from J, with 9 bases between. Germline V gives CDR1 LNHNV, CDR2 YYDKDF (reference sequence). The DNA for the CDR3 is TGTGCCACCAGCAGGGTAAGGGGCTACAATGAGCAGTTCTTC. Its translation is CATSRVRGYNEQFF. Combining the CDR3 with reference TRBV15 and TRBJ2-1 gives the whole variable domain DAMVIQNPRYQVTQFGKPVTLSCSQTLNHNVMYWYQQKSSQAPKLLFHYYDKDFNNEADTPDNFQSRRPNTSFCFLDIRSPGLGDTAMYLCATSRVRGYNEQFFGPGTRLTVL.

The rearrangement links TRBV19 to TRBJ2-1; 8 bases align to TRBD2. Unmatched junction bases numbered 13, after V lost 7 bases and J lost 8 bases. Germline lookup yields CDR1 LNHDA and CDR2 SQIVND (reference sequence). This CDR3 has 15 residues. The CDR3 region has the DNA TGTGCCAGTACCCCGATGGGGACTAGAGTTGATGAGCAGTTCTTC. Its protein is CASTPMGTRVDEQFF.

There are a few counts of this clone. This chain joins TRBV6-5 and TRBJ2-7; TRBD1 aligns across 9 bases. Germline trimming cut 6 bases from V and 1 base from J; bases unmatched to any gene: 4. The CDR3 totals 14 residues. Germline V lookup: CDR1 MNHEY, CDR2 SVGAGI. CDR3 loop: CASSRQGGSYEQYF. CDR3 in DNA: TGTGCCAGCAGCCGACAGGGGGGGTCCTACGAGCAGTACTTC.

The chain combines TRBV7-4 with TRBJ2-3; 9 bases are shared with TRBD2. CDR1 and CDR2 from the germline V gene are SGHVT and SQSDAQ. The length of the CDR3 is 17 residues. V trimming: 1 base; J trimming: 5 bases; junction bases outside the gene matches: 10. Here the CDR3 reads CASSLGVASGDQDTQYF. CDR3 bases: TGTGCCAGCAGCTTAGGGGTAGCTAGCGGGGACCAAGATACGCAGTATTTT.

The CDR3 reads CASSPYRGFEQFF. DNA of the CDR3: TGTGCCAGCAGCCCTTACCGGGGGTTTGAGCAGTTCTTC. The chain links TRBV7-9 to TRBJ2-1; D perhaps matches TRBD2 (6 bases). The germline V gene has CDR1 SEHNR and CDR2 FQNEAQ (reference sequence). V lost 5 bases and J 9 bases, leaving 14 bases between the germline ends. The CDR3 has 13 residues.